This T cell receptor beta chain was found in a study of blood T cell repertoires in COVID-19 (dated by TCRdb to the early 2020s). For the wider study: The collaborator samples originated in the United States, Italy and Spain and spanned the acute and convalescent phases of COVID-19. The prospective study material was composed of cDNA or gDNA derived from T cells, B-cell-depleted T cells, or PBMCs. Subjects who had been exposed to COVID-19, were actively infected with it, or had recovered from it provided the deeply sampled blood TCRbeta repertoires that made up the dataset. The repertoires were made available in a free public database intended to serve as a resource for research on the immune response to SARS-CoV-2. The samples were drawn from two sources: the first 160 participants of the ongoing ImmuneRACE study, and over 1,000 subjects contributed by 6 global collaborators. Sample metadata almost always included a de-identified subject ID, COVID-19 status, age in years and sex. HLA class I and class II types, where available, came from metadata supplied by the sample provider rather than from assay-based typing.

The germline V gene (reference sequence) gives CDR1 as SEHNR and CDR2 as FQNEAQ. Trimming costs V 2 bases and J 9 bases, and their ends lie 8 bases apart. CDR3 length: 12 amino acids, cysteine to phenylalanine. The read is trimmed to its CDR3 DNA, 36 bases read in frame from base 1. The paper as a whole reports these results and caveats: How much clinical and demographic metadata was included differed by source and by participant, and the metadata was provided uncurated.

The immunoSEQ Assay, a bias-controlled multiplex PCR, was used to amplify TCRbeta CDR3 regions from genomic DNA. On the study's bioinformatics: The number of nucleated cells in each sample was estimated by amplification of reference gene primers within the assay. Sequence reads were collapsed and filtered to measure the absolute abundance of every unique TCRbeta CDR3 rearrangement. For each sample, productive Simpson clonality was calculated by taking the square root of Simpson's diversity index across productive rearrangements. The clones in this table, taken by TCRdb from immuneACCESS, are in-frame only. Not every clone is retained; where verified, under half of the shortfall comes from an unresolved V gene, and the cause of the rest is unknown. D and trimming come from the DNA, and the V and J calls and clone size come from that table. The sample yields about 240,000 clones; roughly 76% were counted once. The ten top clones hold 7.5% of the sample.

At one collaborating source in Seattle, patients were enrolled during active infection and were followed longitudinally through the course of disease. Collaborating institutions collected whole blood in K2EDTA tubes following their own protocols. For TCRbeta analysis, collaborators shipped samples in one of three forms: frozen whole blood, isolated PBMCs, or DNA extracted from either of those sample types. Turning to this clone: Which antigen it targets is not known. No base quality values were provided; no much bigger clone lies one nucleotide off.

This clonotype originated in an elderly woman with COVID-19, enrolled during active disease. The sequence links TRBV7-9 to TRBJ2-1, with the identity of the D gene unclear. The sequencing input was peripheral blood. The CDR3 in this case is CASSLTLVEQFF. The DNA is TGTGCCAGCAGCTTAACCCTAGTTGAGCAGTTCTTC.